These T cell receptor beta chains were read from a single sample in a study of blood T cells in healthy people across ages. TCRdb re-called the 5' RACE reads through MiXCR, storing one row per CDR3 protein. The profile shows over 1,200,000 distinct CDR3 sequences, approximately 59% of them singletons. The sequenced sample consisted of blood. All receptors come from a man between 18 and 29 years old in good health. The CDR3 runs from the conserved cysteine through the conserved F or W. D genes are given only for firm matches. Where a row states a size, it is once, few, many or the class of an expanded clone; other rows omit it.

clone_size	v_call	d_call	cdr3_length	j_call	cdr3_aa	cdr3_nt
NA	TRBV6-1	NA	16	TRBJ2-3	CAASGEQLSVTDTQYF	TGTGCCGCCTCGGGGGAGCAGCTATCAGTCACAGATACGCAGTATTTT
few	TRBV10-3	NA	12	TRBJ2-7	CAISPVAYEQYF	TGTGCCATCAGTCCAGTCGCCTACGAGCAGTACTTC
once	TRBV12-3/TRBV12-4	NA	13	TRBJ2-6	CASRRGGANVLTF	TGTGCCAGCAGACGGGGTGGGGCCAACGTCCTGACTTTC
NA	TRBV6-2/TRBV6-3	NA	16	TRBJ2-5	CASSSDSPRPMETQYF	TGTGCCAGCAGTAGCGATAGCCCACGACCTATGGAGACCCAGTACTTC
NA	TRBV19	NA	15	TRBJ2-3	CARSSGGLKRDTQYF	TGTGCCCGAAGTTCGGGCGGACTAAAAAGAGATACGCAGTATTTT
few	TRBV20-1	NA	15	TRBJ2-7	CSASLRDTGGYEQYF	TGCAGTGCTAGTTTGCGGGACACCGGAGGGTACGAGCAGTACTTC
NA	TRBV5-6	TRBD1	16	TRBJ2-3	CASSTPETGRTDTQYF	TGTGCCAGCAGCACGCCCGAGACAGGGAGAACAGATACGCAGTATTTT
NA	TRBV11-2	NA	15	TRBJ2-1	CASSLANSGVNEQFF	TGTGCCAGCAGCTTAGCTAATTCCGGGGTGAATGAGCAGTTCTTC
once	TRBV25-1	NA	15	TRBJ1-1	CASSESVSGNTEAFF	TGTGCCAGCAGTGAATCTGTTTCAGGGAACACTGAAGCTTTCTTT
NA	TRBV12-3/TRBV12-4	NA	12	TRBJ2-3	CASRLGADVEYF	TGTGCCAGCAGATTGGGAGCAGATGTGGAATATTTT
NA	TRBV11-3	NA	12	TRBJ1-1	CASSRASGEAFF	TGTGCCAGCAGTCGGGCCTCCGGTGAAGCTTTCTTT
few	TRBV20-1	NA	15	TRBJ1-1	CSARDRVRLPTEAFF	TGCAGTGCTAGAGATAGGGTCAGGCTACCCACTGAAGCTTTCTTT
NA	TRBV2	NA	12	TRBJ2-2	CASILGFGELFF	TGTGCCAGCATATTAGGGTTCGGGGAGCTGTTTTTT
NA	TRBV6-1	NA	12	TRBJ1-1	CASSEAWNLAFF	TGTGCCAGCAGTGAAGCGTGGAATCTGGCTTTCTTT
NA	TRBV20-1	NA	14	TRBJ2-7	CSARTQAGSYEQYF	TGCAGTGCTAGAACACAGGCGGGGTCCTACGAGCAGTACTTC
few	TRBV13	NA	14	TRBJ2-1	CASSLGAGWDEQFF	TGTGCCAGCAGCTTAGGGGCAGGGTGGGATGAGCAGTTCTTC
few	TRBV27	NA	15	TRBJ2-7	CASSPTGGVSYEQYF	TGTGCCAGCAGTCCTACAGGGGGGGTATCCTACGAGCAGTACTTC
NA	TRBV24-1	NA	16	TRBJ2-3	CATSEARASYTDTQYF	TGTGCCACCAGTGAGGCCAGGGCCAGCTACACAGATACGCAGTATTTT
NA	TRBV12-5	NA	14	TRBJ2-4	CASGLSGARNIQYF	TGTGCTAGTGGTTTGTCGGGCGCCCGGAACATTCAGTACTTC
NA	TRBV10-3	NA	14	TRBJ2-2	CAISEDSNTGELFF	TGTGCCATCAGTGAGGACAGTAACACCGGGGAGCTGTTTTTT
NA	TRBV4-1	NA	18	TRBJ2-7	CASSQGTPGRAGHYEQYF	TGCGCCAGCAGCCAAGGTACTCCCGGCCGGGCAGGGCACTACGAGCAGTACTTC